The entry that follows covers one TCR beta chain sequence. Clones were sequenced by immunoSEQ multiplex PCR, and TCRdb holds only the in-frame ones, with some missing. Of 270,000 or so clones in the sample, roughly 89% are singletons; the top ten hold 4% to 5%. The data were obtained in a study of blood T cell repertoires in COVID-19. Whole-study context: From the United States, Italy and Spain came samples of acute and convalescent COVID-19. PBMCs, B-cell-depleted T cells, or T cells were the source of the cDNA or gDNA that made up the material.

The CDR3 runs 16 residues. In germline, CDR1 is KGHDR, CDR2 SFDVKD. Trimming removed 4 bases from V and 0 bases from J, with 9 bases in between. Sequenced input: peripheral blood. This chain joins TRBV24-1 and TRBJ2-6; D gene unclear. This TCR was sampled from a middle-aged woman who had recovered from COVID-19. The CDR3 loop is CATSDLSLSGANVLTF. The CDR3 nucleotides read TGTGCCACCAGTGACCTATCCCTCTCTGGGGCCAACGTCCTGACTTTC.